These 22 T cell receptor beta chains were all obtained from the same sample, sequenced in a study of blood T cell repertoires in COVID-19. The assay was immunoSEQ multiplex PCR, and TCRdb's table has in-frame clones only and misses some. The repertoire holds about 210,000 clones, with around four fifths as singletons. Sequencing input: peripheral blood. All receptors come from a woman aged 50 to 60 with acute or convalescent COVID-19.

This clone was seen a single time. This chain uses TRBV5-1 with TRBJ2-1, with 8 bases lining up with TRBD1. There are 15 residues in the CDR3. The V segment lost 4 bases and the J segment 5 bases; nucleotides outside the gene matches: 8. Germline-derived CDR1 and CDR2 are SGHRS and YFSETQ. The CDR3: CASSTTGGFNNEQFF. The CDR3 DNA reads TGCGCCAGCAGCACCACAGGGGGTTTCAACAATGAGCAGTTCTTC.

The chain recombines TRBV28 with TRBJ1-5, with D maybe TRBD1 (5 bases). CDR1 is MDHEN, CDR2 SYDVKM, per germline. The CDR3 runs 15 residues. The germline V and J ends were trimmed by 6 bases and 1 base, with 13 bases remaining between them. The CDR3: CASSLTATSNQPQHF. The CDR3 DNA reads TGTGCCAGCAGCCTGACAGCGACCAGCAATCAGCCCCAGCATTTT. Complete variable domain (other parts from reference TRBV28 and TRBJ1-5): DVKVTQSSRYLVKRTGEKVFLECVQDMDHENMFWYRQDPGLGLRLIYFSYDVKMKEKGDIPEGYSVSREKKERFSLILESASTNQTSMYLCASSLTATSNQPQHFGDGTRLSIL.

V and J are TRBV19 and TRBJ1-3; D gene uncertain. Trimming stripped 3 bases from V and 0 bases from J, with 9 bases between. Germline V gene data show CDR1 as LNHDA and CDR2 as SQIVND (reference sequence). The CDR3 has 15 residues. The CDR3 coding sequence is TGTGCCAGTAGTATGAACAGTAACTCTGGAAACACCATATATTTT. It is translated as CASSMNSNSGNTIYF.

The chain is built from TRBV10-3 and TRBJ1-2; D remains ambiguous. V gave up 4 bases and J gave up 6 bases, with 18 bases separating them. In germline, CDR1 is ENHRY, CDR2 SYGVKD. The length of the CDR3 is 15 residues. CDR3 protein: CAISGRTKPEDGYTF. CDR3 DNA sequence: TGTGCCATCAGTGGCAGGACCAAACCGGAGGATGGCTACACCTTC.

The V and J genes are TRBV3-1 (or the pseudogene TRBV3-2) and TRBJ1-5; TRBD1 matches at 10 bases. The V gene's germline CDR1 is LGHDT and CDR2 YNNKEL (reference sequence). The V and J ends lost 2 bases and 5 bases, in that order; junction bases with no gene match: 9. This CDR3 is built from 17 residues. The CDR3 DNA is TGTGCCAGCAGCCAAACTAAAGGGGGACAGGGGTATCAGCCCCAGCATTTT. Translation: CASSQTKGGQGYQPQHF.

The chain uses TRBV15 and TRBJ2-3; 11 bases align to TRBD2. This CDR3 has 17 residues. Germline CDR1 LNHNV, CDR2 YYDKDF (reference sequence). V shed 0 bases and J 2 bases; nucleotides not matched to a gene: 4. For the CDR3, the DNA is TGTGCCACCAGCAGAGATCGACTAGCGGGACACACAGATACGCAGTATTTT. It yields the protein CATSRDRLAGHTDTQYF.

The chain recombines TRBV11-2 with TRBJ2-3, with 7 nucleotides matching TRBD2. This CDR3 is 14 amino acids long. The V gene end was trimmed by 3 bases and the J gene end by 4 bases; junction bases not matched to a gene: 4. CDR1 and CDR2 (germline): SGHAT, FQNNGV. CDR3 region: CASSFKGRADTQYF. In DNA form, the CDR3 reads TGTGCCAGCAGCTTTAAGGGGAGGGCAGATACGCAGTATTTT.

As regards this clone: A junction end diverges from the germline sequence, so it may reflect a read error. The chain employs TRBV5-1 and TRBJ1-1, with TRBD1 as a possible D gene (5 bases). CDR1 is SGHRS, CDR2 YFSETQ, per germline. This CDR3 contains 14 residues. The CDR3: CASSVGPGNPEAFF. The DNA for the CDR3 is TGCGCCAGCAGCGTCGGGCCAGGGAACCCTGAAGCTTTCTTT.

The chain is built from TRBV2 and TRBJ2-5, with D unclear. Germline assignment: CDR1 SNHLY and CDR2 FYNNEI. Trimming stripped 6 bases from V and 5 bases from J, with 7 bases between. This CDR3 contains 11 residues. The CDR3 loop reads CASRVEETQYF. The CDR3 DNA sequence: TGTGCCAGCAGGGTGGAGGAGACCCAGTACTTC.

This chain uses TRBV27 with TRBJ1-4; TRBD1 agrees at 7 bases. V lost 8 bases and J lost 4; bases outside the gene matches: 10. The germline V gene has CDR1 MNHEY and CDR2 SMNVEV (reference sequence). The CDR3 runs to 15 residues. CDR3 loop: CASGLPGQYNEKLFF. CDR3 in DNA: TGTGCCAGCGGACTCCCGGGACAGTATAATGAAAAACTGTTTTTT. The full variable domain, in which reference TRBV27 and TRBJ1-4 provide the parts outside the CDR3, is EAQVTQNPRYLITVTGKKLTVTCSQNMNHEYMSWYRQDPGLGLRQIYYSMNVEVTDKGDVPEGYKVSRKEKRNFPLILESPSPNQTSLYFCASGLPGQYNEKLFFGSGTQLSVL.

This chain links TRBV7-3 with TRBJ2-5; the D gene is possibly TRBD2 (5 bases). The germline CDR1 and CDR2 sequences are SGHTA and FQGTGA. V lost 3 bases to trimming and J lost 5 bases, with 10 bases between them. The CDR3 length is 13 residues. The CDR3 nucleotides are TGTGCCAGCAGCTTCACTAGGCTCGAGACCCAGTACTTC. Encoded protein: CASSFTRLETQYF.

The V call is TRBV6-5, the J call TRBJ1-2, with 8 bases identical to TRBD1. V lost 10 bases and J lost 4; bases outside the gene matches: 11. The CDR3 is 14 residues long. The germline V gene has CDR1 MNHEY and CDR2 SVGAGI. CDR3 nucleotide sequence: TGTGCCAACAGGCCCCAGGGGGCGGGCTATGGCTACACCTTC. It translates to CANRPQGAGYGYTF.

The gene calls are TRBV10-2 and TRBJ1-1, with a tentative D call TRBD1 (6 bases). The CDR3 spans 15 residues. The V end lost 8 bases, the J end lost 1 base, and 17 bases lay between the germline ends. Germline V gene lookup returns CDR1 WSHSY and CDR2 SAAADI. CDR3 nucleotides: TGCGCCAGCCGAGAGGGGCAGGGGCGGAACACTGAAGCTTTCTTT. It codes for CASREGQGRNTEAFF.

V usage is TRBV28 and J usage is TRBJ2-7, with 9 bases that match TRBD2. The length of the CDR3 is 16 residues. Germline CDR1 MDHEN, CDR2 SYDVKM. The V gene end was trimmed by 5 bases and the J gene end by 3 bases; junction bases not matched to a gene: 11. CDR3 protein: CASSPSGGYPLYEQYF. CDR3 nucleotides: TGTGCCAGCAGTCCAAGCGGGGGGTACCCCCTCTACGAGCAGTACTTC. Supplemented by reference TRBV28 and TRBJ2-7, the full variable domain reads DVKVTQSSRYLVKRTGEKVFLECVQDMDHENMFWYRQDPGLGLRLIYFSYDVKMKEKGDIPEGYSVSREKKERFSLILESASTNQTSMYLCASSPSGGYPLYEQYFGPGTRLTVT.

The gene calls are TRBV12-3 or TRBV12-4 and TRBJ1-1, with a possible D match to TRBD1 (6 bases). This CDR3 comprises 13 residues. The V end was cut by 5 bases, the J end by 4 bases, with 11 bases between. The DNA of the CDR3 is TGTGCCAGCAGTCTGACAGGATTCACTGAAGCTTTCTTT. Its translation: CASSLTGFTEAFF.

In this sample, this clone turned up a few times. The chain carries TRBV28 and TRBJ1-1, with a tentative D call TRBD1 (5 bases). The CDR3 extends over 14 amino acids. Trimming cost V 7 bases and J 1 base, with 13 bases left between them. Germline lookup yields CDR1 MDHEN and CDR2 SYDVKM. CDR3 region: CASIMTATNTEAFF. The CDR3 DNA is TGTGCCAGCATTATGACAGCCACGAACACTGAAGCTTTCTTT.

This chain joins TRBV9 and TRBJ1-3; 8 nucleotides agree with TRBD1. V shed 4 bases and J 2 bases; nucleotides not matched to a gene: 5. Germline CDR1 reads SGDLS; CDR2 reads YYNGEE. The CDR3 has 15 residues. The CDR3 loop reads CASSSGQDTGNTIYF. The CDR3 region has the DNA TGTGCCAGCAGCTCGGGACAGGATACTGGAAACACCATATATTTT.

This clone was observed a single time. The gene calls are TRBV5-5 and TRBJ2-7; the D gene is possibly TRBD2 (5 bases). V was cut by 1 base and J by 4 bases, with 9 bases left in between. The CDR3 contains 13 residues. The germline V gene has CDR1 SGHKS and CDR2 YYEKEE (reference sequence). The CDR3 spells CASSLTSFYEQYF. The DNA for the CDR3 is TGTGCCAGCAGCTTGACTAGTTTTTACGAGCAGTACTTC.

On this clone itself: Other DNA sequences in the same sample also yield this CDR3. This chain uses TRBV13 with TRBJ1-3; D remains unclear. The CDR3 runs to 15 residues. V lost 1 base to trimming and J lost 0 bases, with 7 bases between them. Germline-derived CDR1 and CDR2 are PRHDT and FYEKMQ (reference sequence). The CDR3 region has the DNA TGTGCCAGCAGCTTAGATTCGTCCTCTGGAAACACCATATATTTT. Amino acids: CASSLDSSSGNTIYF.

This chain uses TRBV2 with TRBJ1-4; D not certain. CDR3 length equals 13 residues. CDR1 SNHLY and CDR2 FYNNEI come from the germline V gene. Trimming took off 7 bases at V and 3 bases at J, with 9 bases between the two ends. The CDR3 protein is CASTGNPNEKLFF. As DNA, the CDR3 is TGTGCCAGCACCGGGAACCCTAATGAAAAACTGTTTTTT.

This clone has just one count. This rearrangement joins TRBV25-1 to TRBJ2-3, with TRBD2 matching 9 bases. Germline assignment: CDR1 MGHDK and CDR2 SYGVNS. The ends lost 3 bases at V and 1 base at J; junction bases unmatched: 8. This CDR3 is built from 17 residues. CDR3 sequence: CASSEKYSGRGTDTQYF. The CDR3 nucleotides are TGTGCCAGCAGTGAGAAGTATAGCGGGAGAGGCACAGATACGCAGTATTTT.

The genes are TRBV7-6 and TRBJ2-7; TRBD1 matches 8 bases. J lost 7 bases, V lost 1 base, and 9 bases had no gene match. Germline V gene sequence: CDR1 SGHVS, CDR2 FNYEAQ. CDR3 length equals 15 residues. CDR3 sequence (DNA): TGTGCCAGCAGCTTAGGTGGACAGGGAACGGAGGAGCAGTACTTC. As protein: CASSLGGQGTEEQYF.